This T cell receptor (beta chain) was recovered during a study of cytomegalovirus exposure and HLA in healthy donors. In the PCR, 60 Vbeta and 13 Jbeta primers were used. Data came from immunoSEQ multiplex PCR; TCRdb stores just in-frame clones and leaves some out. The data contain approximately 58,000 clones, approximately 80% of them singletons. V lost 4 bases, J lost 5 bases, and 14 bases lay in between. The CDR3 length is 14 residues. In germline, CDR1 is MGHDK, CDR2 SYGVNS. This rearrangement joins TRBV25-1 to TRBJ1-1; perhaps TRBD1 as D (5 bases). This receptor was taken from a man aged 25-45 years in good health and CMV-seronegative. Source material: PBMCs. The CDR3 nucleotides are TGTGCCAGCAGTGCGGGCAGGGTAGAGACTGAAGCTTTCTTT. Protein product: CASSAGRVETEAFF.